A single sample gave rise to the 21 T cell receptor beta chains below, sequenced in a study of shared clonotypes between healthy human individuals. Clones were sequenced by immunoSEQ multiplex PCR, and TCRdb holds only the in-frame ones, with some missing. Found here are 2 million to 3 million clones, roughly 93% of them singletons; the top ten hold about 0.34%. Sequenced: naive CD4+ T cells from PBMCs. Subset defined: CD45RA+ positively selected. The receptors originated from a man aged 18 to 30 in good health. Some clones in this sample may be carry-over from other donors' samples.

Concerning this clone: This same CDR3 is encoded by further DNA sequences in the sample. The V and J genes are TRBV5-1 and TRBJ2-3, with no clear D. The V end lost 4 bases, the J end lost 4 bases, and 7 bases lay between the germline ends. The CDR3 consists of 12 residues. Germline V gene lookup returns CDR1 SGHRS and CDR2 YFSETQ. The CDR3, as DNA: TGCGCCAGCAGCCCCCCCGCAGATACGCAGTATTTT. Encoded protein: CASSPPADTQYF. Complete variable domain (other parts from reference TRBV5-1 and TRBJ2-3): KAGVTQTPRYLIKTRGQQVTLSCSPISGHRSVSWYQQTPGQGLQFLFEYFSETQRNKGNFPGRFSGRQFSNSRSEMNVSTLELGDSALYLCASSPPADTQYFGPGTRLTVL.

About this clone: At the DNA level, this CDR3 is encoded by other sequences in the same sample as well. The chain recombines TRBV28 with TRBJ2-5; possibly TRBD1 or TRBD2 for D (5 bases each). Germline-derived CDR1 and CDR2 are MDHEN and SYDVKM. Trimming pared 4 bases from V and 2 bases from J, leaving 11 bases between. This CDR3 region has 14 residues. As DNA, the CDR3 is TGTGCCAGCAGTTGGGACCGACGACAAGAGACCCAGTACTTC. This sequence encodes CASSWDRRQETQYF.

This clone is a singleton in its sample. The chain is built from TRBV30 and TRBJ1-5; D may be TRBD1 (6 bases). Germline-derived CDR1 and CDR2 are GTSNPN and SVGIG (reference sequence). V dropped 0 bases and J dropped 5 bases, with 11 bases sitting between them. The CDR3 runs 14 residues. As DNA, the CDR3 is TGTGCCTGGAGTGTTCGACAGGTTGATCAGCCCCAGCATTTT. This translates into CAWSVRQVDQPQHF.

This clone appeared once. The chain uses TRBV11-1 and TRBJ2-7; 9 nucleotides match TRBD1. From germline, CDR1 is SGHAT and CDR2 FQDESV (reference sequence). With V trimmed by 0 bases and J by 0 bases, 12 bases remained unmatched. CDR3 size: 19 residues. CDR3 nucleotide sequence: TGTGCCAGCAGCTTAGCGGTGGACCCCCAGGACAGGGGCTCCTACGAGCAGTACTTC. This translates into CASSLAVDPQDRGSYEQYF.

V usage is TRBV7-2 and J usage is TRBJ1-1, with D hard to call. This CDR3 contains 13 residues. V lost 1 base and J 3 bases, leaving 6 bases between the germline ends. Germline CDR1 is SGHTA and CDR2 is FQGNSA. CDR3 nucleotides: TGTGCCAGCAGCTTAGTTAAGGACACTGAAGCTTTCTTT. Translation gives CASSLVKDTEAFF.

The CDR3: CASSPRPGTGSGANVLTF. Written as DNA, the CDR3 is TGTGCCAGCAGTCCCCGTCCCGGGACAGGGTCCGGGGCCAACGTCCTGACTTTC. V is TRBV28 and J is TRBJ2-6; 9 bases are a match to TRBD1. The CDR3 covers 18 residues. The V and J ends lost 5 bases and 4 bases, in that order; junction bases with no gene match: 12. Germline V gene lookup returns CDR1 MDHEN and CDR2 SYDVKM.

This clone showed up just once. Other nucleotide sequences in the sample specify the same CDR3. The chain employs TRBV9 and TRBJ2-2; D assignment may be TRBD1 or TRBD2 (5 bases each). The CDR3 covers 16 residues. In germline, CDR1 is SGDLS, CDR2 YYNGEE. The V end lost 0 bases, the J end lost 1 base, and 10 bases lay between the germline ends. CDR3 protein: CASSVGGGLNTGELFF. The CDR3 DNA sequence: TGTGCCAGCAGCGTAGGGGGCGGGCTGAACACCGGGGAGCTGTTTTTT.

As regards this clone: This sample includes further DNA sequences coding for the same CDR3. V gene TRBV5-1 combines with J gene TRBJ2-6; D is uncertain. The ends were cut back, 0 bases at V and 0 bases at J, with 4 bases in the middle. The CDR3 loop spans 15 amino acids. Germline lookup yields CDR1 SGHRS and CDR2 YFSETQ. In DNA, the CDR3 is TGCGCCAGCAGCTTGGGCAGCTCTGGGGCCAACGTCCTGACTTTC. This translates into CASSLGSSGANVLTF.

This rearrangement joins TRBV25-1 to TRBJ2-1; either TRBD1 or TRBD2 may supply D (5 bases each). Germline CDR1 and CDR2: MGHDK and SYGVNS. V shed 9 bases and J shed 4 bases, with 19 bases lying between them. This CDR3 contains 15 residues. CDR3 coding DNA: TGTGCCAGGCGAACCTCCGGGACCGCGTACAATGAGCAGTTCTTC. Translation gives CARRTSGTAYNEQFF.

The chain combines TRBV28 with TRBJ2-1; 9 nucleotides align to TRBD2. Germline V gene data show CDR1 as MDHEN and CDR2 as SYDVKM. V lost 5 bases and J lost 8; bases outside the gene matches: 7. There are 14 residues in the CDR3. Here the CDR3 DNA reads TGTGCCAGCAGTGTTAGCGGGAGTAGCTATGAGCAGTTCTTC. Its translation: CASSVSGSSYEQFF.

The CDR3 DNA follows: TGTGCCAGCAGACCTGGTCCTTCTAGCGGGAGCTACGAGCAGTACTTC. Protein: CASRPGPSSGSYEQYF. The chain employs TRBV28 and TRBJ2-7; 10 bases fit TRBD2. J lost 3 bases, V lost 6 bases, and 11 bases had no gene match. This CDR3 has 16 residues. Germline CDR1 and CDR2: MDHEN and SYDVKM.

As to this clone: An end of the junction differs from the germline gene, which may be a read error. The sample holds other DNA sequences that translate to the same CDR3. V and J are TRBV20-1 and TRBJ2-5, with D unresolved. The CDR3 spans 9 residues. In germline, CDR1 is DFQATT, CDR2 SNEGSKA (reference sequence). The CDR3 nucleotides are TGCAGTGCTGGAGAGACCCAGTACTTC. It specifies CSAGETQYF.

The gene calls are TRBV5-5 and TRBJ1-4; 8 positions match TRBD1. Germline V gene lookup returns CDR1 SGHKS and CDR2 YYEKEE (reference sequence). The CDR3 extends over 19 amino acids. V lost 3 bases and J lost 8; bases outside the gene matches: 21. The CDR3 bases are TGTGCCAGCAGCTCCCCAGACAGGGGAAGACGTGGTTCTGGGGAAAAACTGTTTTTT. Translation: CASSSPDRGRRGSGEKLFF.

The rearrangement links TRBV7-3 to TRBJ2-2; D is perhaps TRBD1 (6 bases). Germline CDR1 SGHTA, CDR2 FQGTGA. Trimming left V 0 bases short and J 3 bases short, with 11 bases between. CDR3 length: 16 amino acids. CDR3 in amino acids: CASSLTGGRYTGELFF. As DNA, the CDR3 is TGTGCCAGCAGCTTAACTGGGGGCCGATACACCGGGGAGCTGTTTTTT. The variable domain in full, with the rest retrieved from reference TRBV7-3 and TRBJ2-2, is GAGVSQTPSNKVTEKGKYVELRCDPISGHTALYWYRQSLGQGPEFLIYFQGTGAADDSGLPNDRFFAVRPEGSVSTLKIQRTERGDSAVYLCASSLTGGRYTGELFFGEGSRLTVL.

The chain uses TRBV28 and TRBJ2-1; maybe TRBD2 (6 bases). The CDR3 consists of 13 residues. The germline V and J ends were trimmed by 3 bases and 9 bases, with 12 bases remaining between them. CDR1 and CDR2 from the germline V gene are MDHEN and SYDVKM. The DNA for the CDR3 is TGTGCCAGCAGTTTGGAACTAGCCAGTGAGCAGTTCTTC. Translating gives CASSLELASEQFF. The whole variable domain, filled in from reference TRBV28 and TRBJ2-1, reads DVKVTQSSRYLVKRTGEKVFLECVQDMDHENMFWYRQDPGLGLRLIYFSYDVKMKEKGDIPEGYSVSREKKERFSLILESASTNQTSMYLCASSLELASEQFFGPGTRLTVL.

The genes are TRBV28 and TRBJ1-2; D ambiguous. The CDR3 extends over 14 amino acids. The germline gives CDR1 MDHEN, CDR2 SYDVKM. Trimming removed 1 base at V and 4 bases at J, with 10 bases between. The CDR3 protein is CASSLSASPYGYTF. In nucleotides, the CDR3 is TGTGCCAGCAGTTTATCGGCCAGCCCCTATGGCTACACCTTC.

This clone was counted between two and nine times. The rearrangement uses TRBV10-1 and TRBJ2-7; D not certain. The CDR3 covers 13 residues. Trimming stripped 0 bases from V and 7 bases from J, with 10 bases between. Germline CDR1 reads WNHNN; CDR2 reads SYGVQD (reference sequence). Here the CDR3 DNA reads TGCGCCAGCAGTGAGTCGGTGATGGGAGAGCAGTACTTC. This codes for CASSESVMGEQYF.

The chain uses TRBV7-8 and TRBJ2-1; 10 bases match TRBD2. The CDR3 runs 15 residues. CDR1 is SGHVS, CDR2 FQNEAQ, per germline. J gave up 4 bases and V 4 bases, and 4 bases lay outside the gene matches. The CDR3 nucleotides are TGTGCCAGCAGCTCAGGACTAGCGGAATACAATGAGCAGTTCTTC. Encoded protein: CASSSGLAEYNEQFF.

This clone is a singleton in its sample. This chain connects TRBV5-6 to TRBJ1-1; 7 bases are shared with TRBD1. The CDR3 extends over 15 amino acids. Germline CDR1 is SGHDT and CDR2 is YYEEEE. The ends lost 4 bases at V and 0 bases at J; junction bases unmatched: 6. The CDR3 reads CASSPPQGMNTEAFF. The DNA for the CDR3 is TGTGCCAGCAGCCCACCACAGGGGATGAACACTGAAGCTTTCTTT.

The CDR3 protein is CASSYPGGSNEQFF. CDR3 in DNA: TGTGCCAGCAGTTATCCGGGAGGGAGTAATGAGCAGTTCTTC. The chain joins TRBV6-5 to TRBJ2-1; 8 bases are a match to TRBD2. V shed 3 bases and J 7 bases; nucleotides not matched to a gene: 5. The CDR3 is 14 amino acids. Germline CDR1 MNHEY, CDR2 SVGAGI.

This clone appeared a few times. The J gene is TRBJ2-3, the V gene TRBV5-4; D is possibly TRBD1 or TRBD2 (5 bases each). Germline V gives CDR1 SGHNT, CDR2 YYREEE (reference sequence). Trimming took 6 bases from V and 2 from J, leaving 13 bases between them. CDR3 length: 14 amino acids. The CDR3 spells CASTPGRYTDTQYF. The CDR3, as DNA: TGTGCCAGCACCCCGGGGCGGTACACAGATACGCAGTATTTT.